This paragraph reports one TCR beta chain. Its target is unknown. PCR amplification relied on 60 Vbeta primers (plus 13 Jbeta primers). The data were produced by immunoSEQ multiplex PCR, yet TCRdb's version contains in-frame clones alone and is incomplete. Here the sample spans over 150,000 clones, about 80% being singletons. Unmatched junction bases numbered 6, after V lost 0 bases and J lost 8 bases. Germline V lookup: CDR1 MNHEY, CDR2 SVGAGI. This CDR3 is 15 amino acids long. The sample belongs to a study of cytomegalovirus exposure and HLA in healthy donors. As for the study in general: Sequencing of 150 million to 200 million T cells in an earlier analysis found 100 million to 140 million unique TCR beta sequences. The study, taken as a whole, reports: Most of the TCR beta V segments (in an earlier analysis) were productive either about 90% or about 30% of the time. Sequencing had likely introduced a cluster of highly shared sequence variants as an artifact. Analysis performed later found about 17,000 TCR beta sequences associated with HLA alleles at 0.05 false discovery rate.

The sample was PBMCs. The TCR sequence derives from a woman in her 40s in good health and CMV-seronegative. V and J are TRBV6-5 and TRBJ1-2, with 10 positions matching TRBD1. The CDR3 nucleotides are TGTGCCAGCAGTTACTCGTGGACAGGGGGTGTGGGCTACACCTTC. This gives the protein CASSYSWTGGVGYTF.